What follows is one T cell receptor beta chain and its context. Germline values: CDR1 GTSNPN, CDR2 SVGIG (reference sequence). The CDR3 is made up of 14 amino acids. J gave up 6 bases and V 4 bases, and 6 bases lay outside the gene matches. The data were taken from a study of control samples from healthy donors and cancer patients. Using immunoSEQ multiplex PCR, the repertoire was profiled, and TCRdb retains in-frame clones only, with some absent. Seen here are about 130,000 clones, around 92% observed once, and the top ten hold 2% to 2.5%. Input material: blood. The receptor's source is a woman aged 45-65 years in good health. The rearrangement links TRBV30 to TRBJ2-1; 10 bases agree with TRBD2. CDR3 in amino acids: CAWTAAGGVNEQFF. In DNA, the CDR3 is TGTGCCTGGACGGCAGCGGGAGGGGTCAATGAGCAGTTCTTC.